This passage covers 30 T cell receptor beta chains from one sample sequenced in a study of OX40 agonist ivuxolimab in advanced cancers. Here immunoSEQ multiplex PCR was the method, and the copy in TCRdb shows in-frame clones only, minus some. This sample carries approximately 72,000 clones, about four fifths of them seen once, and the ten largest clones take about 0.72%. The material was CD4+ or CD8+ T cells sorted from blood, obtained in a trial of the OX40 agonist ivuxolimab. Receptor source: an adult with an advanced solid tumor such as melanoma, head and neck, liver or kidney cancer.

This rearrangement joins TRBV6-5 to TRBJ1-1; D not certain. Germline CDR1 MNHEY, CDR2 SVGAGI. The CDR3 has 12 amino acids. The V end was cut by 6 bases, the J end by 7 bases, with 12 bases between. CDR3 bases: TGTGCCAGCAGCCGGATGGAGGGTGAAGCTTTCTTT. It codes for CASSRMEGEAFF.

DNA of the CDR3: TGTGCCAGCAGTTCTGACCCCGGGCACTATGGCTACACCTTC. Residues: CASSSDPGHYGYTF. The J gene is TRBJ1-2, the V gene TRBV7-9; D is unresolved. CDR1 is SEHNR and CDR2 is FQNEAQ in the germline V gene (reference sequence). The CDR3 is 14 amino acids. V lost 6 bases and J lost 3, with 14 bases in between. Together with reference TRBV7-9 and TRBJ1-2, the CDR3 gives the full variable domain: DTGVSQNPRHKITKRGQNVTFRCDPISEHNRLYWYRQTLGQGPEFLTYFQNEAQLEKSRLLSDRFSAERPKGSFSTLEIQRTEQGDSAMYLCASSSDPGHYGYTFGSGTRLTVV.

The V gene is TRBV6-5, the J gene TRBJ2-2; no definite D call. This CDR3 comprises 14 residues. Germline CDR1 is MNHEY and CDR2 is SVGAGI. V was shortened by 6 bases and J by 0 bases, with 8 bases between the two germline ends. The CDR3 nucleotides are TGTGCCAGCAGACGGACGGCGAACACCGGGGAGCTGTTTTTT. Its translation is CASRRTANTGELFF.

This rearrangement joins TRBV7-9 to TRBJ2-3; perhaps TRBD2 as D (6 bases). The CDR3 is 13 amino acids. V was cut by 5 bases and J by 5 bases, with 11 bases left in between. Germline CDR1 is SEHNR and CDR2 is FQNEAQ (reference sequence). The CDR3 loop reads CASSGGTGDTQYF. The CDR3 DNA sequence: TGTGCCAGCAGCGGGGGGACTGGAGATACGCAGTATTTT.

The CDR3 sequence is CASSVGGGWGSYEQYF. The CDR3 DNA follows: TGTGCCAGCAGCGTAGGGGGCGGATGGGGTTCCTACGAGCAGTACTTC. The rearrangement links TRBV9 to TRBJ2-7; a weak D match, TRBD1 (5 bases). CDR3 length: 16 amino acids. CDR1 SGDLS and CDR2 YYNGEE come from the germline V gene. V was trimmed by 0 bases and J by 1 base, leaving 14 bases between them.

The chain joins TRBV19 to TRBJ1-4, with 7 bases identical to TRBD1. Germline CDR1 is LNHDA and CDR2 is SQIVND (reference sequence). J was trimmed by 6 bases and V by 7 bases; bases with no gene match: 14. This CDR3 spans 16 amino acids. The DNA of the CDR3 is TGTGCCAGTACCACGATTGCCGGGACAGAAGATGAAAAACTGTTTTTT. Its protein product is CASTTIAGTEDEKLFF.

This chain's CDR3 is CASTPGTVSYEQYF. The CDR3 nucleotides read TGTGCCAGCACTCCCGGGACGGTCTCCTACGAGCAGTACTTC. This chain connects TRBV6-1 to TRBJ2-7, with D perhaps assigned TRBD1 or TRBD2 (5 bases each). Deletions cut 7 bases from V and 0 bases from J, with 13 bases between. Germline V gene lookup returns CDR1 MNHNS and CDR2 SASEGT. CDR3 length: 14 residues.

The chain combines TRBV7-2 with TRBJ2-5, with D perhaps being TRBD1 or TRBD2 (7 bases each). V was pared by 3 bases and J by 2 bases, with 10 bases between. The CDR3 consists of 14 residues. Per the germline V gene, CDR1 is SGHTA and CDR2 is FQGNSA. The CDR3 is CASSFQGGQETQYF. The CDR3 DNA reads as TGTGCCAGCAGCTTCCAGGGGGGGCAAGAGACCCAGTACTTC.

The chain joins TRBV5-1 to TRBJ1-2; D might be TRBD1 (5 bases). This CDR3 is built from 16 residues. V gave up 0 bases and J gave up 4 bases, with 16 bases separating them. CDR1 is SGHRS and CDR2 is YFSETQ in the germline V gene. The CDR3 DNA is TGCGCCAGCAGCTTGGACGAAGGGGCGCGGGGCTATGGCTACACCTTC. Protein product: CASSLDEGARGYGYTF.

The chain is built from TRBV6-6 and TRBJ2-7; tentatively, D is TRBD1 or TRBD2 (5 bases each). This CDR3 region has 13 residues. Germline-derived CDR1 and CDR2 are MNHNY and SVGAGI (reference sequence). V lost 2 bases and J lost 0, with 5 bases in between. CDR3 residues: CASSYGGSYEQYF. The CDR3 DNA sequence: TGTGCCAGCAGTTACGGGGGCTCCTACGAGCAGTACTTC.

The table lists this clone with a count of one. V is TRBV18 and J is TRBJ1-6; 7 bases agree with TRBD1. The CDR3 loop spans 15 amino acids. Germline CDR1 is KGHSH and CDR2 is LQKENI. V shed 4 bases and J 4 bases; nucleotides not matched to a gene: 4. In nucleotides, the CDR3 is TGTGCCAGCTCACGCGGGACAGATTATAATTCACCCCTCCACTTT. Translating it yields CASSRGTDYNSPLHF. The complete variable domain, with remaining parts taken from reference TRBV18 and TRBJ1-6, reads NAGVMQNPRHLVRRRGQEARLRCSPMKGHSHVYWYRQLPEEGLKFMVYLQKENIIDESGMPKERFSAEFPKEGPSILRIQQVVRGDSAAYFCASSRGTDYNSPLHFGNGTRLTVT.

This clone was picked up one time. The CDR3 region has the DNA TGTGCCAGCAGCTTGACTAGCCCCTACGAGCAGTACTTC. Its translation: CASSLTSPYEQYF. The chain links TRBV7-9 to TRBJ2-7; 7 bases line up with TRBD2. J gave up 2 bases and V 3 bases, and 1 base lay outside the gene matches. CDR1 and CDR2 (germline): SEHNR, FQNEAQ (reference sequence). This CDR3 is 13 amino acids long.

The chain couples TRBV18 to TRBJ2-7, with 7 bases lining up with TRBD1. This CDR3 comprises 14 residues. CDR1 is KGHSH, CDR2 LQKENI, per germline. Trimming removed 3 bases from V and 6 bases from J; junction bases left unmatched: 8. The DNA for the CDR3 is TGTGCCAGCTCACCCCAGAGGGCAGGGGGCGAGCAGTACTTC. Its protein is CASSPQRAGGEQYF.

The chain is built from TRBV27 and TRBJ2-2, with 7 nucleotides matching TRBD1. The germline V gene has CDR1 MNHEY and CDR2 SMNVEV (reference sequence). Germline trimming cut 5 bases from V and 6 bases from J; bases unmatched to any gene: 3. There are 13 residues in the CDR3. The CDR3: CASSLGTAGELFF. The CDR3 DNA reads as TGTGCCAGCAGTCTCGGGACAGCCGGGGAGCTGTTTTTT.

V is TRBV27 and J is TRBJ2-1; TRBD2 might be the D (5 bases). The CDR3 length is 17 residues. Germline CDR1 MNHEY, CDR2 SMNVEV (reference sequence). V lost 11 bases and J 0 bases, leaving 23 bases between the germline ends. This CDR3 reads CAALPLRLRSSYNEQFF. DNA for the CDR3: TGTGCCGCCCTCCCCCTACGACTACGGAGCTCCTACAATGAGCAGTTCTTC.

The J gene is TRBJ2-7, the V gene TRBV7-9; D unresolved. The germline CDR1 and CDR2 sequences are SEHNR and FQNEAQ (reference sequence). V lost 4 bases and J lost 7, with 17 bases in between. The CDR3 is 14 amino acids. The CDR3 DNA reads as TGTGCCAGCAGCTCAGGATTCCCAATGTTTGAGCAGTACTTC. It specifies CASSSGFPMFEQYF. The variable domain in full, with the rest retrieved from reference TRBV7-9 and TRBJ2-7, is DTGVSQNPRHKITKRGQNVTFRCDPISEHNRLYWYRQTLGQGPEFLTYFQNEAQLEKSRLLSDRFSAERPKGSFSTLEIQRTEQGDSAMYLCASSSGFPMFEQYFGPGTRLTVT.

This clone was observed a single time. The chain recombines TRBV19 with TRBJ1-1, with D possibly being TRBD1 (5 bases). The V gene's germline CDR1 is LNHDA and CDR2 SQIVND (reference sequence). The CDR3 runs 14 residues. The V end was cut by 3 bases, the J end by 2 bases, with 10 bases between. CDR3 sequence reads: CASSIAGTNTEAFF. The CDR3 nucleotides are TGTGCCAGTAGTATCGCGGGGACCAACACTGAAGCTTTCTTT.

V is TRBV11-2 and J is TRBJ1-2; D is perhaps TRBD1 (5 bases). Germline V lookup: CDR1 SGHAT, CDR2 FQNNGV. This CDR3 region has 13 residues. The V and J ends lost 6 bases and 6 bases respectively, with 14 bases between them. DNA of the CDR3: TGTGCCAGCAGACCATGGGGGAAGGATGGCTACACCTTC. Its translation: CASRPWGKDGYTF.

The chain combines TRBV10-3 with TRBJ2-7; D unresolved. V was cut by 3 bases and J by 0 bases, with 6 bases left in between. CDR1 and CDR2 from the germline V gene are ENHRY and SYGVKD. The CDR3 consists of 13 residues. In DNA form, the CDR3 reads TGTGCCATCAGTGACGCGAACTCCTACGAGCAGTACTTC. It yields the protein CAISDANSYEQYF.

The CDR3 nucleotides are TGTGCCAGCAGCTTTTCGGGAAAACTGTTTTTT. Translation gives CASSFSGKLFF. The rearrangement uses TRBV11-2 and TRBJ1-4; no definite D call. Germline loops: CDR1 SGHAT, CDR2 FQNNGV. The CDR3 has 11 amino acids. V gave up 3 bases and J gave up 10 bases, with 6 bases separating them.

The chain joins TRBV5-4 to TRBJ2-5; 7 bases agree with TRBD1. Germline-derived CDR1 and CDR2 are SGHNT and YYREEE (reference sequence). Trimming removed 5 bases from V and 3 bases from J; junction bases left unmatched: 10. The CDR3 is 15 amino acids. CDR3 sequence: CASSLEGTAEETQYF. The DNA of the CDR3 is TGTGCCAGCAGTCTAGAGGGGACAGCTGAAGAGACCCAGTACTTC.

CDR3 DNA: TGTGCCAGTGGGGGGCGAGAAATGAACACTGAAGCTTTCTTT. Amino acid sequence: CASGGREMNTEAFF. This rearrangement joins TRBV19 to TRBJ1-1; D might be TRBD1 (6 bases). Trimming cost V 8 bases and J 0 bases, with 13 bases left between them. The CDR3 is 14 residues long. CDR1 LNHDA and CDR2 SQIVND come from the germline V gene (reference sequence).

V is TRBV2 and J is TRBJ1-2; TRBD1 is a possible D gene (6 bases). The CDR3 spans 15 residues. The germline V gene encodes CDR1 SNHLY and CDR2 FYNNEI. V dropped 6 bases and J dropped 2 bases, with 16 bases sitting between them. The CDR3 coding sequence is TGTGCCAGCAGGACCAGGGGACGATGGAACTATGGCTACACCTTC. This codes for CASRTRGRWNYGYTF.

This clone was seen just once. The chain links TRBV11-2 to TRBJ1-1; 8 bases are a match to TRBD1. Germline V gene data show CDR1 as SGHAT and CDR2 as FQNNGV. V trimming: 2 bases; J trimming: 2 bases; junction bases outside the gene matches: 1. The CDR3 has 14 amino acids. The DNA of the CDR3 is TGTGCCAGCAGCTTAACAGGGGGTAACACTGAAGCTTTCTTT. Residues: CASSLTGGNTEAFF.

The V call is TRBV14, the J call TRBJ2-2; D remains unclear. Germline loops: CDR1 SGHDN, CDR2 FVKESK. Between the trimmed V and J ends, which lost 4 bases and 4 bases, there was a span of 4 bases. The CDR3 sequence is 12 residues long. CDR3: CASSRPTGELFF. DNA for the CDR3: TGTGCCAGCAGCCGCCCCACCGGGGAGCTGTTTTTT.

This chain uses TRBV27 with TRBJ2-2, with 7 bases identical to TRBD1. The CDR3 length is 15 residues. The V gene end was trimmed by 5 bases and the J gene end by 3 bases; junction bases not matched to a gene: 6. Germline V CDR1 and CDR2: MNHEY, SMNVEV (reference sequence). For the CDR3, the DNA is TGTGCCAGCAGTCTACTCAGGGGGTACACCGGGGAGCTGTTTTTT. Amino acid sequence: CASSLLRGYTGELFF.

A few counts support this clone. The chain combines TRBV5-4 with TRBJ2-2; D is unclear. This CDR3 contains 16 residues. Germline V gene data show CDR1 as SGHNT and CDR2 as YYREEE (reference sequence). The germline V and J ends were trimmed by 4 bases and 0 bases, with 13 bases remaining between them. The CDR3 loop is CASSPVRRANTGELFF. DNA of the CDR3: TGTGCCAGCAGCCCAGTTCGCCGGGCGAACACCGGGGAGCTGTTTTTT.

The sample holds one count of this clone. V gene TRBV11-1 combines with J gene TRBJ2-3, with 8 bases that match TRBD1. Looked up from germline, CDR1 is SGHAT and CDR2 is FQDESV (reference sequence). Unmatched junction bases numbered 8, after V lost 5 bases and J lost 1 base. This CDR3 spans 16 amino acids. The CDR3 loop is CASSVQTGAGTDTQYF. The CDR3 bases are TGTGCCAGCAGCGTTCAGACAGGGGCGGGCACAGATACGCAGTATTTT.

V is TRBV7-3 and J is TRBJ1-6, with D tentatively TRBD1 (5 bases). Germline assignment: CDR1 SGHTA and CDR2 FQGTGA. The CDR3 consists of 14 residues. V lost 4 bases and J lost 10, with 14 bases in between. Here the CDR3 DNA reads TGTGCCAGCAGCTCAACCGGGGCCGGATCACCCCTCCACTTT. Its translation is CASSSTGAGSPLHF. Full variable domain (outside the CDR3, taken from reference TRBV7-3 and TRBJ1-6): GAGVSQTPSNKVTEKGKYVELRCDPISGHTALYWYRQSLGQGPEFLIYFQGTGAADDSGLPNDRFFAVRPEGSVSTLKIQRTERGDSAVYLCASSSTGAGSPLHFGNGTRLTVT.

DNA of the CDR3: TGTGCCAGCAGTCCAGGCAGGTGGTCCTACAATGAGCAGTTCTTC. It codes for CASSPGRWSYNEQFF. This chain connects TRBV7-2 to TRBJ2-1; D is undetermined. CDR1 and CDR2 (germline): SGHTA, FQGNSA. The CDR3 has 15 residues. Trimming cost V 6 bases and J 1 base, with 13 bases left between them.